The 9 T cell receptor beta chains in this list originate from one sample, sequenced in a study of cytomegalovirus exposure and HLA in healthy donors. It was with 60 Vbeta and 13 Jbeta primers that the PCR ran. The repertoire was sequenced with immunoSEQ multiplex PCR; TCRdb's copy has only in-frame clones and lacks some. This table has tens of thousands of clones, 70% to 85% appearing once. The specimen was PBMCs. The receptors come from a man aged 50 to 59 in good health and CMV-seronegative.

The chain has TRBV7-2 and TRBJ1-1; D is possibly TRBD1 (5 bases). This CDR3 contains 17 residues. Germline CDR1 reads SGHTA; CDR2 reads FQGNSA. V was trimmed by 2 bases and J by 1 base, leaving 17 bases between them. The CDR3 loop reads CASSLRWGLGGNTEAFF. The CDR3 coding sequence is TGTGCCAGCAGCTTAAGATGGGGGTTGGGGGGGAACACTGAAGCTTTCTTT.

The CDR3 DNA reads as TGTGCCAGCAGTGAAGACCAGACCGGGGAGCTGTTTTTT. It encodes CASSEDQTGELFF. The chain is built from TRBV2 and TRBJ2-2; D is undetermined. Between the trimmed V and J ends, which lost 1 base and 5 bases, there was a span of 5 bases. Germline loops: CDR1 SNHLY, CDR2 FYNNEI. The CDR3 sequence is 13 residues long. Full variable domain (rest looked up from reference TRBV2 and TRBJ2-2): EPEVTQTPSHQVTQMGQEVILRCVPISNHLYFYWYRQILGQKVEFLVSFYNNEISEKSEIFDDQFSVERPDGSNFTLKIRSTKLEDSAMYFCASSEDQTGELFFGEGSRLTVL.

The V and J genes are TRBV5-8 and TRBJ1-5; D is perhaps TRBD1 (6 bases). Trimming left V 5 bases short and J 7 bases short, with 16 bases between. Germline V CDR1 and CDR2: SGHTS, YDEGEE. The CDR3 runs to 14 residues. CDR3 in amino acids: CASRIKPQGQPQHF. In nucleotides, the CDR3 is TGTGCCAGCAGAATAAAACCACAGGGACAGCCCCAGCATTTT.

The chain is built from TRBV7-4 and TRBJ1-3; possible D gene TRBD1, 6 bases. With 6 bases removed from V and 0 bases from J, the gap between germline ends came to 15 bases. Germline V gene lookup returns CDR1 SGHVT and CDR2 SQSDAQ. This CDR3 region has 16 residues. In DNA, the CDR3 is TGTGCCAGCAGTTTCAGGGGCGAAAGCTCTGGAAACACCATATATTTT. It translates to CASSFRGESSGNTIYF.

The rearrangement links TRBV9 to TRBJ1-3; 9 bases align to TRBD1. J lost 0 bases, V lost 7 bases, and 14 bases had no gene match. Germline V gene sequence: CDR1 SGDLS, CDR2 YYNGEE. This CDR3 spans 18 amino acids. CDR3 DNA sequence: TGTGCCAGCCCCCAGACGTTGAGGACAGGGGACTCTGGAAACACCATATATTTT. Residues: CASPQTLRTGDSGNTIYF. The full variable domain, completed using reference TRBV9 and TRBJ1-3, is DSGVTQTPKHLITATGQRVTLRCSPRSGDLSVYWYQQSLDQGLQFLIQYYNGEERAKGNILERFSAQQFPDLHSELNLSSLELGDSALYFCASPQTLRTGDSGNTIYFGEGSWLTVV.

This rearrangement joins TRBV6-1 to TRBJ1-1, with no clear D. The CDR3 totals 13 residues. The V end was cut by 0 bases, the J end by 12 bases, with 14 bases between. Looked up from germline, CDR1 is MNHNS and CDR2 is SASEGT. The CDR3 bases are TGTGCCAGCAGTGAAGCCTTGGCAGGTCGGACTTTCTTT. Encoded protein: CASSEALAGRTFF.

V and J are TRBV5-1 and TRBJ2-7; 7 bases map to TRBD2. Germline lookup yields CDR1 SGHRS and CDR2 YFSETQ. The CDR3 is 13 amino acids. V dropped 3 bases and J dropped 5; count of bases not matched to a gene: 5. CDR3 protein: CASSSGLGHEQYF. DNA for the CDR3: TGCGCCAGCAGCTCCGGACTAGGCCACGAGCAGTACTTC.

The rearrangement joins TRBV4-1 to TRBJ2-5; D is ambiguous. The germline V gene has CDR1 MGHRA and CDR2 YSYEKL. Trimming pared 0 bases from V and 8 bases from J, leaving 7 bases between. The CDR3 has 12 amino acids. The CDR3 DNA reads TGCGCCAGCAGCCAAGATCAATCCACCCAGTACTTC. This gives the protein CASSQDQSTQYF.

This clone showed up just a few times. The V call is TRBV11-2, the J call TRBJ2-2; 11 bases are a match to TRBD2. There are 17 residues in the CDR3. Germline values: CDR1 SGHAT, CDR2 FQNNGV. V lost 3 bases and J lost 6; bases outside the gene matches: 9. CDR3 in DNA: TGTGCCAGCAGCTTCGGGCTAGCGGGAGGTGTTCCCGGGGAGCTGTTTTTT. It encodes CASSFGLAGGVPGELFF.